What follows are 5 T cell receptor beta chains derived from one specimen sequenced in a study of blood T cell repertoires in COVID-19. Generated by immunoSEQ multiplex PCR, the TCRdb table keeps only in-frame clones and is missing some. The sample consists of around 200,000 clones, around 86% of them appearing once. Specimen: peripheral blood. The receptor source for this set is a man between 40 and 49 years old with acute or convalescent COVID-19.

This chain links TRBV19 with TRBJ1-4, with 9 bases aligning to TRBD1. The CDR3 is 17 amino acids. Germline lookup yields CDR1 LNHDA and CDR2 SQIVND (reference sequence). V gave up 5 bases and J gave up 8 bases; unmatched junction bases: 15. CDR3 residues: CASSPGTGIGTAEKLFF. In DNA form, the CDR3 reads TGTGCCAGTAGTCCCGGGACAGGGATAGGTACGGCGGAAAAACTGTTTTTT.

As to this clone: The junction departs from germline at one end; a sequencing error may be responsible. The chain uses TRBV15 and TRBJ1-1; D uncertain. Germline values: CDR1 LNHNV, CDR2 YYDKDF (reference sequence). This CDR3 spans 12 amino acids. The CDR3 bases are TGTGCCACCAGCAGAGATGAGCAGGCGTTGGAATTT. It translates to CATSRDEQALEF.

The gene calls are TRBV28 and TRBJ2-3, with 7 bases fitting TRBD1. Looked up from germline, CDR1 is MDHEN and CDR2 is SYDVKM. The CDR3 contains 15 residues. V gave up 5 bases and J gave up 4 bases; unmatched junction bases: 9. CDR3 loop: CASSRDRVSADTQYF. The CDR3 nucleotides read TGTGCCAGCAGTCGCGACAGGGTGTCTGCAGATACGCAGTATTTT.

This sequence joins TRBV7-9 and TRBJ2-3; tentative D call: TRBD2 (5 bases). There are 12 residues in the CDR3. CDR1 and CDR2 (germline): SEHNR, FQNEAQ (reference sequence). Trimming removed 5 bases at V and 5 bases at J, with 8 bases between. CDR3 sequence (DNA): TGTGCCAGCAGCCCACTAGGAGATACGCAGTATTTT. This codes for CASSPLGDTQYF. Combining the CDR3 with reference TRBV7-9 and TRBJ2-3 gives the whole variable domain DTGVSQNPRHKITKRGQNVTFRCDPISEHNRLYWYRQTLGQGPEFLTYFQNEAQLEKSRLLSDRFSAERPKGSFSTLEIQRTEQGDSAMYLCASSPLGDTQYFGPGTRLTVL.

The gene calls are TRBV29-1 and TRBJ2-1; 9 bases are shared with TRBD2. This CDR3 contains 13 residues. CDR1 and CDR2 (germline): SQVTM, ANQGSEA. Trimming removed 8 bases from V and 6 bases from J; junction bases left unmatched: 8. CDR3 coding DNA: TGCAGCACGGTAGCGGGGGTTTCCAATGAGCAGTTCTTC. The encoded protein is CSTVAGVSNEQFF.